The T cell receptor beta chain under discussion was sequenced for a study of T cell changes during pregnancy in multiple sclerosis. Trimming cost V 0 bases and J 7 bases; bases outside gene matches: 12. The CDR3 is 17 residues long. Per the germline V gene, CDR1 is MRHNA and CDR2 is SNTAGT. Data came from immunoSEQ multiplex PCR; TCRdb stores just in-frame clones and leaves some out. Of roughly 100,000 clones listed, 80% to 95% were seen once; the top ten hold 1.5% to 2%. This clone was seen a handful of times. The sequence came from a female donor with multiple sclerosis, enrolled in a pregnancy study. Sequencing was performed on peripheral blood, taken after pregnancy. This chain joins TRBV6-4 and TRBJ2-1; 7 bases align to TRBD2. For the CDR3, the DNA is TGTGCCAGCAGTGACTCTGGGAGGGAAGGGGTTATGAATGAGCAGTTCTTC. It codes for CASSDSGREGVMNEQFF.